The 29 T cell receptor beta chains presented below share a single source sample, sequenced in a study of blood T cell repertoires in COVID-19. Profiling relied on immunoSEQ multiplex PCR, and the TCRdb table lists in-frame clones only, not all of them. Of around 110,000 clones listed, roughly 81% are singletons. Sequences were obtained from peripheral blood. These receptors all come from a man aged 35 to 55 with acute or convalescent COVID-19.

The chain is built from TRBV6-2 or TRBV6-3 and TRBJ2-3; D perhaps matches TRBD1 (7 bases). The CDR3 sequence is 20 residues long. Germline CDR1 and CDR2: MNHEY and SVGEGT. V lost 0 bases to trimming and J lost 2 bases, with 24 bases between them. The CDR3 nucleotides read TGTGCCAGCAGTTACTCGGATTTTGGAGGCAGGGGGGCCATCACAGATACGCAGTATTTT. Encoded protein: CASSYSDFGGRGAITDTQYF.

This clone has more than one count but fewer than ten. As DNA, the CDR3 is TGTGCCAGCTTTAATTGGCCTGGGGCCAACGTCCTGACTTTC. Its translation is CASFNWPGANVLTF. This chain links TRBV5-6 with TRBJ2-6, with D unresolved. Per germline, CDR1 SGHDT and CDR2 YYEEEE. Trimming pared 7 bases from V and 2 bases from J, leaving 10 bases between. The CDR3 is 14 residues long.

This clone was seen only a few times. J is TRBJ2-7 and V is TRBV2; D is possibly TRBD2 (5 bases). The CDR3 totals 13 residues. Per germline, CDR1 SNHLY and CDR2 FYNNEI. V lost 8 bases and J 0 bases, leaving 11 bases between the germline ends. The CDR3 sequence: CASPAEVSYEQYF. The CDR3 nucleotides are TGTGCCAGCCCAGCGGAGGTCTCCTACGAGCAGTACTTC.

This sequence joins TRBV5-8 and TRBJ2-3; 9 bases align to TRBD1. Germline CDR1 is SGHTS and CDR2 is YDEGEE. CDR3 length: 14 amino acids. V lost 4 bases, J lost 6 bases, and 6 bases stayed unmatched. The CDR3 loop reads CASSLYRGLDTQYF. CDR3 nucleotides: TGTGCCAGCAGCCTATACAGGGGGCTGGATACGCAGTATTTT. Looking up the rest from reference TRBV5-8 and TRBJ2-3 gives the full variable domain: EAGVTQSPTHLIKTRGQQATLRCSPISGHTSVYWYQQALGLGLQFLLWYDEGEERNRGNFPPRFSGRQFPNYSSELNVNALELEDSALYLCASSLYRGLDTQYFGPGTRLTVL.

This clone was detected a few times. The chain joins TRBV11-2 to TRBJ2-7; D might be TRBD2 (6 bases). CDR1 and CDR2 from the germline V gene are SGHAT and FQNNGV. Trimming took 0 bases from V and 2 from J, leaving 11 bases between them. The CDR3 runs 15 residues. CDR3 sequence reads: CASSLERGGTYEQYF. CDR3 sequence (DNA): TGTGCCAGCAGCTTAGAGAGGGGCGGGACCTACGAGCAGTACTTC.

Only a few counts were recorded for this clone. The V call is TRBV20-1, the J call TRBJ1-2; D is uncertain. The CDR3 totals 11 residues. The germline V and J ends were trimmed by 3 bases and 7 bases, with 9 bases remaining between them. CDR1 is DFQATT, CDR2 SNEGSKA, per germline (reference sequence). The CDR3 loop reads CSASWEAGYTF. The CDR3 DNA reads TGCAGTGCTAGTTGGGAGGCTGGCTACACCTTC.

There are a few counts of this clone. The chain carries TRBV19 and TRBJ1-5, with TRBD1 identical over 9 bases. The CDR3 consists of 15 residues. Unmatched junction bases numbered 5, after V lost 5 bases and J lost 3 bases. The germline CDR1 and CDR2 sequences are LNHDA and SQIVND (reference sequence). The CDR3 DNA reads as TGTGCCAGTAGTGTTCACAGGGGGCCCAATCAGCCCCAGCATTTT. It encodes CASSVHRGPNQPQHF.

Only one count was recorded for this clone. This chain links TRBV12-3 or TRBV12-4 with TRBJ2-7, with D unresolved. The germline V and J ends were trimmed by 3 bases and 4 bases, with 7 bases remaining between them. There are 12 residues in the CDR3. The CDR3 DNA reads TGTGCCAGCAGTTTTGTGAGGTACGAGCAGTACTTC. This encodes CASSFVRYEQYF.

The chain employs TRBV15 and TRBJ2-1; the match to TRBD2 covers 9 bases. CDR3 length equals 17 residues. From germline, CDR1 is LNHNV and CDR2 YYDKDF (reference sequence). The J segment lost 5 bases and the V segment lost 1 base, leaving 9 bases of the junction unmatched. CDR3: CATSRGTAGGGDNEQFF. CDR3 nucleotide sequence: TGTGCCACCAGCAGAGGGACAGCGGGGGGCGGGGACAATGAGCAGTTCTTC.

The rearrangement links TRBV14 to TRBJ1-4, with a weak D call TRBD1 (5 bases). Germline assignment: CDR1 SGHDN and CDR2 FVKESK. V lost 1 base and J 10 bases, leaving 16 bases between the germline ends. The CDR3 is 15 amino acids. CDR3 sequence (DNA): TGTGCCAGCAGCCAAGTGCGCCAGGGAATCGGAAAACTGTTTTTT. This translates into CASSQVRQGIGKLFF. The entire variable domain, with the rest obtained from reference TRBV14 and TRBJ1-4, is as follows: EAGVTQFPSHSVIEKGQTVTLRCDPISGHDNLYWYRRVMGKEIKFLLHFVKESKQDESGMPNNRFLAERTGGTYSTLKVQPAELEDSGVYFCASSQVRQGIGKLFFGSGTQLSVL.

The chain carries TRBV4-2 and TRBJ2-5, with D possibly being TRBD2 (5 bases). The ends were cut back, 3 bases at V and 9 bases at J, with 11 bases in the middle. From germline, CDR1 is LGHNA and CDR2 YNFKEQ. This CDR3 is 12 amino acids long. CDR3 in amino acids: CASSQDTSSQYF. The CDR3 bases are TGTGCCAGCAGCCAGGATACTAGTTCCCAGTACTTC.

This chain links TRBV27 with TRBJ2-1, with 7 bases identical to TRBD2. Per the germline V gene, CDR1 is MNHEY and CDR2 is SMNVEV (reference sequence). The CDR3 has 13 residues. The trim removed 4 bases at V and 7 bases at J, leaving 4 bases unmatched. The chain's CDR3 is CASSWGAGNEQFF. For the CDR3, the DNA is TGTGCCAGCAGTTGGGGAGCGGGGAATGAGCAGTTCTTC.

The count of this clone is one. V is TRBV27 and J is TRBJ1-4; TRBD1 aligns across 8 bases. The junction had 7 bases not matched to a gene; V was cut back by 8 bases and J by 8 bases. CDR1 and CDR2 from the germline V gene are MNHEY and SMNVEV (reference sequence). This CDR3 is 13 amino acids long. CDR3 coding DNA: TGTGCCAGCCAGGGGGCCGAGGAGGAAAAACTGTTTTTT. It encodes CASQGAEEEKLFF.

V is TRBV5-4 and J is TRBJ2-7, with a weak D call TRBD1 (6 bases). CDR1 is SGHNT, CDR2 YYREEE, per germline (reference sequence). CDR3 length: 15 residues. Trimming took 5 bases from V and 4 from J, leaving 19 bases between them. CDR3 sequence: CASRLDRIHWYEQYF. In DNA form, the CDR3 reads TGTGCCAGCAGATTAGACAGGATACATTGGTACGAGCAGTACTTC.

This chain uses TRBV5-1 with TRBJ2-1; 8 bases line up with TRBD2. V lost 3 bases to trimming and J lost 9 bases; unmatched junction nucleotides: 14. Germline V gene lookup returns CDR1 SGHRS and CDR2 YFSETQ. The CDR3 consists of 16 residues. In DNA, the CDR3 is TGCGCCAGCAGCTCGCCGGGGGTGCGGGGGGACGTTGAGCAGTTCTTC. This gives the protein CASSSPGVRGDVEQFF.

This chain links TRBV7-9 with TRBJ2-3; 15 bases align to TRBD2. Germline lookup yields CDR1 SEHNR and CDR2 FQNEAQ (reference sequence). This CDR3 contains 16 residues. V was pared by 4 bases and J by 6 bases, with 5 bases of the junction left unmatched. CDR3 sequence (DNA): TGTGCCAGCAGCTCGGGACTAGCGGGAGGTCGGGATACGCAGTATTTT. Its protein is CASSSGLAGGRDTQYF.

CDR3 region: CASYGQGANEKLFF. The CDR3 DNA is TGTGCCAGCTACGGACAGGGGGCTAATGAAAAACTGTTTTTT. This chain joins TRBV28 and TRBJ1-4, with 10 bases that match TRBD1. The CDR3 is 14 residues long. V dropped 8 bases and J dropped 3; count of bases not matched to a gene: 3. CDR1 is MDHEN and CDR2 is SYDVKM in the germline V gene.

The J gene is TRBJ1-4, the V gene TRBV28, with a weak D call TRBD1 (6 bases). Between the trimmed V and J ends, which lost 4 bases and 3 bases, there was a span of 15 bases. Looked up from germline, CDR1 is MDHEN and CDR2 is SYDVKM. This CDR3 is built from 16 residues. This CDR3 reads CASSSGNRVANEKLFF. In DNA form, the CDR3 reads TGTGCCAGCAGTTCCGGGAACAGGGTGGCTAATGAAAAACTGTTTTTT.

The CDR3: CASSSGTSAYEQYF. Here the CDR3 DNA reads TGTGCCAGCAGCTCTGGGACTAGCGCGTACGAGCAGTACTTC. The chain recombines TRBV7-6 with TRBJ2-7, with 10 positions matching TRBD2. The germline gives CDR1 SGHVS, CDR2 FNYEAQ. Trimming cost V 4 bases and J 4 bases; bases outside gene matches: 4. This CDR3 region has 14 residues.

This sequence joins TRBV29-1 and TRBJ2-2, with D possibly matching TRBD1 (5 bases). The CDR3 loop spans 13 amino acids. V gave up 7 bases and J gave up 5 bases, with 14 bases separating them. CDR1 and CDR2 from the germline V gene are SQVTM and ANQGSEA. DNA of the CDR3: TGCAGCGCTCAGGGTGAAAGGACCGGGGAGCTGTTTTTT. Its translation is CSAQGERTGELFF.

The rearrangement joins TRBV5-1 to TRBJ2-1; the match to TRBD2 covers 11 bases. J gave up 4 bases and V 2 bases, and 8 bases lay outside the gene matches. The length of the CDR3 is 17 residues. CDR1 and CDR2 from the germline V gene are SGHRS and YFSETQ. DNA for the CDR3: TGCGCCAGCAGCTTCCTACTAGCGGGAGAAACATACAATGAGCAGTTCTTC. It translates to CASSFLLAGETYNEQFF. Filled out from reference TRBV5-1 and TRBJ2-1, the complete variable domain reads KAGVTQTPRYLIKTRGQQVTLSCSPISGHRSVSWYQQTPGQGLQFLFEYFSETQRNKGNFPGRFSGRQFSNSRSEMNVSTLELGDSALYLCASSFLLAGETYNEQFFGPGTRLTVL.

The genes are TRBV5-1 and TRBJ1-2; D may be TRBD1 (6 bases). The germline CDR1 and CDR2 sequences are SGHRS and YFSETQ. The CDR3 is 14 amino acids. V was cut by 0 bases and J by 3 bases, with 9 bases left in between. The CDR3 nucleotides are TGCGCCAGCAGCTTGGCCGAGGGGGACTATGGCTACACCTTC. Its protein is CASSLAEGDYGYTF.

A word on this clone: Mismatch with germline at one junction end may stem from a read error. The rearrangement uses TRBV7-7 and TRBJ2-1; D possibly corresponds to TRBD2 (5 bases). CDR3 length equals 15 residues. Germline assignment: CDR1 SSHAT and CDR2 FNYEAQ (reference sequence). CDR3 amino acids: CASSLTDGPGNEQFF. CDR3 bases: TGTGCTAGCAGCCTCACCGATGGGCCGGGGAATGAGCAGTTCTTC.

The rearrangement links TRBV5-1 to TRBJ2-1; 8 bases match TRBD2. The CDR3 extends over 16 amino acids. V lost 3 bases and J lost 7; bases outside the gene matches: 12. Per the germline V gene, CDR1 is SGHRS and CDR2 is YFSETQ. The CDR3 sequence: CASSSLYSGTGNEQFF. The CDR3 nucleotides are TGCGCCAGCAGCTCCCTTTATAGCGGGACTGGAAATGAGCAGTTCTTC. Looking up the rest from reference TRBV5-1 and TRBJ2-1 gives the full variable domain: KAGVTQTPRYLIKTRGQQVTLSCSPISGHRSVSWYQQTPGQGLQFLFEYFSETQRNKGNFPGRFSGRQFSNSRSEMNVSTLELGDSALYLCASSSLYSGTGNEQFFGPGTRLTVL.

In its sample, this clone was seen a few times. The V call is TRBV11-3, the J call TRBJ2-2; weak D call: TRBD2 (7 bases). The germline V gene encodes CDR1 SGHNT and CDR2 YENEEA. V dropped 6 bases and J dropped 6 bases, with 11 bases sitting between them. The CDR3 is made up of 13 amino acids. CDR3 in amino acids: CASRGGPAGELFF. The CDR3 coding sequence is TGTGCCAGCAGGGGGGGGCCTGCCGGGGAGCTGTTTTTT.

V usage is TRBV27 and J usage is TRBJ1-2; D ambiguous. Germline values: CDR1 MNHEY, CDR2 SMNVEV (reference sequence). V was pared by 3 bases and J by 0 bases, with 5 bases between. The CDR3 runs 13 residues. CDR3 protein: CASSLATNYGYTF. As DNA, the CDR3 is TGTGCCAGCAGTTTGGCCACTAACTATGGCTACACCTTC.

The CDR3 reads CASSQDTRGRVHEQFF. CDR3 nucleotide sequence: TGCGCCAGCAGCCAAGATACGAGGGGGCGAGTTCATGAGCAGTTCTTC. The rearrangement joins TRBV4-3 to TRBJ2-1; 7 bases match TRBD1. This CDR3 is 16 amino acids long. J lost 8 bases, V lost 0 bases, and 10 bases had no gene match. From germline, CDR1 is LGHNA and CDR2 YSLEER.

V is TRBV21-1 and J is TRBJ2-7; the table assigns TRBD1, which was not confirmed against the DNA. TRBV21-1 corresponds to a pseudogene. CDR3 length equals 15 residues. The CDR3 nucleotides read TGTGCCAGCAGCAACGGGGACAGCGAATCCTACGAGCAGTACTTC. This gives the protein CASSNGDSESYEQYF.

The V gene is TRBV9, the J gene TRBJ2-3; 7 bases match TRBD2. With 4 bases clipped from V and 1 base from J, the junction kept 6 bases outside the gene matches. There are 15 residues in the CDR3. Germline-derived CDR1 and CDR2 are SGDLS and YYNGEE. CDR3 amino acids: CASSRRERGTDTQYF. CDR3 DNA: TGTGCCAGCAGCAGGCGGGAGCGCGGCACAGATACGCAGTATTTT.